Shown below are 23 T cell receptor beta chains from a single sample sequenced in a study of OX40 agonist ivuxolimab in advanced cancers. Some clones are missing from TCRdb's copy, which holds only in-frame ones; the method was immunoSEQ multiplex PCR. In the table there are approximately 70,000 clones, approximately 85% of which are singletons. The sample here was CD4+ or CD8+ T cells sorted from blood, taken in a trial of the OX40 agonist ivuxolimab. All receptors derive from an adult with an advanced solid tumor such as melanoma, head and neck, liver or kidney cancer.

V is TRBV4-1 and J is TRBJ2-2; 8 bases map to TRBD1. Germline assignment: CDR1 MGHRA and CDR2 YSYEKL. With 4 bases clipped from V and 5 bases from J, the junction kept 9 bases outside the gene matches. The CDR3 is 16 amino acids. The CDR3 region has the DNA TGCGCCAGCAGCCTTCTCATGGACAGGGCAACCGGGGAGCTGTTTTTT. Its protein product is CASSLLMDRATGELFF.

This clone has a single count. This rearrangement joins TRBV6-5 to TRBJ1-5; 7 nucleotides agree with TRBD1. The junction had 11 bases not matched to a gene; V was cut back by 6 bases and J by 6 bases. Germline V gene lookup returns CDR1 MNHEY and CDR2 SVGAGI. The CDR3 is made up of 15 amino acids. CDR3 coding DNA: TGTGCCAGCAGCAAAAAAGGGGGCCCGGGTCAGCCCCAGCATTTT. Translating gives CASSKKGGPGQPQHF.

V gene TRBV5-1 combines with J gene TRBJ2-3; the match to TRBD2 covers 7 bases. The CDR3 spans 16 residues. Looked up from germline, CDR1 is SGHRS and CDR2 is YFSETQ. The V segment lost 4 bases and the J segment 3 bases; nucleotides outside the gene matches: 11. The CDR3 DNA is TGCGCCAGCAGCAAGACTAGCTCCCAGGCGACAGATACGCAGTATTTT. It translates to CASSKTSSQATDTQYF.

V usage is TRBV5-4 and J usage is TRBJ2-3; 7 bases match TRBD2. Germline trimming cut 2 bases from V and 5 bases from J; bases unmatched to any gene: 5. Germline V CDR1 and CDR2: SGHNT, YYREEE (reference sequence). CDR3 length: 14 amino acids. CDR3 sequence: CASSLTGGGDTQYF. CDR3 sequence (DNA): TGTGCCAGCAGCTTAACGGGGGGTGGAGATACGCAGTATTTT.

This sequence joins TRBV7-8 and TRBJ1-2; D may be TRBD1 (6 bases). CDR1 SGHVS and CDR2 FQNEAQ come from the germline V gene. Trimming removed 2 bases at V and 5 bases at J, with 12 bases between. This CDR3 spans 14 amino acids. This chain's CDR3 is CASSLRGMEYGYTF. As DNA, the CDR3 is TGTGCCAGCAGCTTAAGGGGGATGGAGTATGGCTACACCTTC. The full variable domain, rest sourced from reference TRBV7-8 and TRBJ1-2, is GAGVSQSPRYKVAKRGQDVALRCDPISGHVSLFWYQQALGQGPEFLTYFQNEAQLDKSGLPSDRFFAERPEGSVSTLKIQRTQQEDSAVYLCASSLRGMEYGYTFGSGTRLTVV.

The genes are TRBV5-1 and TRBJ1-1; D call uncertain. Per the germline V gene, CDR1 is SGHRS and CDR2 is YFSETQ. The CDR3 runs to 13 residues. V lost 2 bases, J lost 2 bases, and 7 bases lay in between. The CDR3 spells CASSFIPNTEAFF. In DNA form, the CDR3 reads TGCGCCAGCAGCTTTATCCCAAACACTGAAGCTTTCTTT.

The V gene is TRBV2, the J gene TRBJ2-3, with 7 positions matching TRBD2. This CDR3 is 14 amino acids long. Trimming took 5 bases from V and 3 from J; bases not matched to a gene: 5. CDR1 is SNHLY, CDR2 FYNNEI, per germline. Here the CDR3 DNA reads TGTGCCAGCAGTTTTACTAGCGTGACAGATACGCAGTATTTT. Translating it yields CASSFTSVTDTQYF. The full variable domain, rest sourced from reference TRBV2 and TRBJ2-3, is EPEVTQTPSHQVTQMGQEVILRCVPISNHLYFYWYRQILGQKVEFLVSFYNNEISEKSEIFDDQFSVERPDGSNFTLKIRSTKLEDSAMYFCASSFTSVTDTQYFGPGTRLTVL.

The chain couples TRBV7-6 to TRBJ2-7, with D perhaps matching TRBD1 (6 bases). Trimming left V 5 bases short and J 4 bases short, with 9 bases between. The CDR3 spans 12 residues. Germline lookup yields CDR1 SGHVS and CDR2 FNYEAQ. The CDR3 is CASSARGYEQYF. CDR3 in DNA: TGTGCCAGCAGCGCGAGGGGGTACGAGCAGTACTTC.

Notes on this clone: Other DNA sequences from this sample encode an identical CDR3 as well. V gene TRBV6-5 combines with J gene TRBJ2-2, with unresolved D. Germline V gene lookup returns CDR1 MNHEY and CDR2 SVGAGI. Trimming stripped 4 bases from V and 4 bases from J, with 16 bases between. The CDR3 contains 16 residues. Written as DNA, the CDR3 is TGTGCCAGCAGTTTTACTAACCCCAGAGTCACCGGGGAGCTGTTTTTT. Its protein is CASSFTNPRVTGELFF.

This clone came up once. The gene calls are TRBV6-5 and TRBJ1-5, with 7 bases that match TRBD1. Germline CDR1 MNHEY, CDR2 SVGAGI. This CDR3 has 15 amino acids. The J segment lost 0 bases and the V segment lost 4 bases, leaving 3 bases of the junction unmatched. This chain's CDR3 is CASSWDRSSNQPQHF. CDR3 nucleotide sequence: TGTGCCAGCAGTTGGGACAGATCTAGCAATCAGCCCCAGCATTTT.

The CDR3 protein is CASSPGRLSSYEQYF. The CDR3 DNA follows: TGTGCCAGCTCACCAGGGAGGCTCAGCTCCTACGAGCAGTACTTC. This rearrangement joins TRBV18 to TRBJ2-7, with a possible D match to TRBD2 (6 bases). The germline V gene encodes CDR1 KGHSH and CDR2 LQKENI. CDR3 size: 15 residues. Trimming took off 2 bases at V and 0 bases at J, with 11 bases between the two ends.

V gene TRBV18 combines with J gene TRBJ2-4; 7 bases line up with TRBD1. The CDR3 spans 16 residues. Germline CDR1 and CDR2: KGHSH and LQKENI. Losses at the gene ends were 0 bases for V and 1 base for J; bases not matched to a gene: 3. CDR3 nucleotide sequence: TGTGCCAGCTCACCACCGCCCAGGGGGGCCAAAAACATTCAGTACTTC. The encoded protein is CASSPPPRGAKNIQYF.

The chain recombines TRBV6-6 with TRBJ2-7, with no clear D. Germline V gene sequence: CDR1 MNHNY, CDR2 SVGAGI (reference sequence). The V gene lost 2 bases and the J gene lost 0 bases, with 5 bases spanning the gap. This CDR3 contains 13 residues. CDR3 loop: CASSYGFSYEQYF. The CDR3 nucleotides are TGTGCCAGCAGTTACGGATTCTCCTACGAGCAGTACTTC.

This clone was detected once. The rearrangement links TRBV5-6 to TRBJ2-1; 10 positions match TRBD2. There are 15 residues in the CDR3. Trimming at V came to 2 bases and at J to 3 bases, leaving 2 bases not matched to a gene. Germline lookup yields CDR1 SGHDT and CDR2 YYEEEE. The chain's CDR3 is CASSFRLAGYNEQFF. CDR3 coding DNA: TGTGCCAGCAGCTTCAGACTAGCGGGCTACAATGAGCAGTTCTTC.

This clone occurred a few times. V gene TRBV5-1 combines with J gene TRBJ2-2; D perhaps matches TRBD1 (6 bases). This CDR3 spans 15 amino acids. CDR1 is SGHRS, CDR2 YFSETQ, per germline. Between the trimmed V and J ends, which lost 0 bases and 5 bases, there was a span of 11 bases. In DNA form, the CDR3 reads TGCGCCAGCAGCTTGGCGACAGGCCCAACCGGGGAGCTGTTTTTT. Translation gives CASSLATGPTGELFF. Drawing the rest from reference TRBV5-1 and TRBJ2-2, the complete variable domain is KAGVTQTPRYLIKTRGQQVTLSCSPISGHRSVSWYQQTPGQGLQFLFEYFSETQRNKGNFPGRFSGRQFSNSRSEMNVSTLELGDSALYLCASSLATGPTGELFFGEGSRLTVL.

This clone was found a few times. This chain links TRBV6-5 with TRBJ1-6; D call uncertain. The CDR3 runs to 13 residues. Trimming cost V 7 bases and J 14 bases, with 18 bases left between them. Germline values: CDR1 MNHEY, CDR2 SVGAGI. The DNA for the CDR3 is TGTGCCAGCACCCTATCGGGCGCCGGGGCCCTCCACTTT. Protein product: CASTLSGAGALHF.

This chain connects TRBV7-2 to TRBJ2-1; D is unclear. Trimming removed 2 bases from V and 10 bases from J, with 9 bases in between. This CDR3 has 12 residues. Germline loops: CDR1 SGHTA, CDR2 FQGNSA. CDR3 bases: TGTGCCAGCAGCTTAAGGTCGAGGGAGCAGTTCTTC. Protein product: CASSLRSREQFF.

The CDR3 sequence: CASSLLGGAGQETQYF. The DNA for the CDR3 is TGTGCCAGCAGCTTATTGGGGGGCGCTGGCCAAGAGACCCAGTACTTC. The rearrangement links TRBV11-2 to TRBJ2-5; D may be TRBD1 or TRBD2 (6 bases each). CDR3 size: 16 residues. The V end lost 2 bases, the J end lost 1 base, and 14 bases lay between the germline ends. Germline loops: CDR1 SGHAT, CDR2 FQNNGV. Filled out from reference TRBV11-2 and TRBJ2-5, the complete variable domain reads EAGVAQSPRYKIIEKRQSVAFWCNPISGHATLYWYQQILGQGPKLLIQFQNNGVVDDSQLPKDRFSAERLKGVDSTLKIQPAKLEDSAVYLCASSLLGGAGQETQYFGPGTRLLVL.

The CDR3 reads CASSLGRGTGLVTEAFF. The CDR3 nucleotides read TGTGCCAGCAGCTTAGGAAGAGGGACAGGGTTGGTCACTGAAGCTTTCTTT. V usage is TRBV7-6 and J usage is TRBJ1-1; TRBD1 matches 9 bases. The trim removed 1 base at V and 4 bases at J, leaving 10 bases unmatched. The CDR3 contains 17 residues. Germline CDR1 reads SGHVS; CDR2 reads FNYEAQ.

The rearrangement joins TRBV5-1 to TRBJ1-5; D unresolved. Germline-derived CDR1 and CDR2 are SGHRS and YFSETQ. V was shortened by 0 bases and J by 4 bases, with 11 bases between the two germline ends. The CDR3 loop spans 15 amino acids. The CDR3 region is CASSLEGRVNQPQHF. DNA of the CDR3: TGCGCCAGCAGCTTGGAAGGACGGGTTAATCAGCCCCAGCATTTT.

The V call is TRBV5-6, the J call TRBJ2-5, with TRBD2 matching over 8 bases. The J segment lost 5 bases and the V segment lost 4 bases, leaving 4 bases of the junction unmatched. Germline lookup yields CDR1 SGHDT and CDR2 YYEEEE. The CDR3 loop spans 13 amino acids. CDR3 nucleotides: TGTGCCAGCAGCCCGGGACTAGAGGAGACCCAGTACTTC. Protein sequence: CASSPGLEETQYF. The full variable domain, its missing parts supplied by reference TRBV5-6 and TRBJ2-5, is DAGVTQSPTHLIKTRGQQVTLRCSPKSGHDTVSWYQQALGQGPQFIFQYYEEEERQRGNFPDRFSGHQFPNYSSELNVNALLLGDSALYLCASSPGLEETQYFGPGTRLLVL.

In regard to this clone: One junction end disagrees with the germline gene, perhaps due to a read error. Other DNA variants within this sample encode the same CDR3. V usage is TRBV5-6 and J usage is TRBJ2-5; 12 nucleotides align to TRBD2. The CDR3 covers 15 residues. CDR1 and CDR2 from the germline V gene are SGHDT and YYEEEE. This CDR3 is CASSVLAGGGETQYF. The CDR3 DNA follows: TGTGCCAGCAGCGTACTAGCGGGAGGAGGAGAGACTCAGTACTTC.

The rearrangement links TRBV5-6 to TRBJ2-7; the D gene is possibly TRBD1 (5 bases). The CDR3 covers 12 residues. The ends were cut back, 2 bases at V and 4 bases at J, with 7 bases in the middle. CDR1 is SGHDT, CDR2 YYEEEE, per germline. Here the CDR3 reads CASSFGQYEQYF. The CDR3 region has the DNA TGTGCCAGCAGCTTTGGACAATACGAGCAGTACTTC.